This TCR beta chain came from a study of CD8+CD57+ T cells in acquired aplastic anemia. This CDR3 spans 15 amino acids. Germline assignment: CDR1 MNHEY and CDR2 SVGEGT. Germline trimming cut 0 bases from V and 3 bases from J; bases unmatched to any gene: 0. All sequencing subjects had displayed CD8+CD57+ cell expansion on flow cytometry. CDR3 and TCR beta VDJ profiling relied on genomic DNA as the template. MiXCR was run by TCRdb on the reads, yielding one entry per CDR3 protein. The sample records nearly 60,000 distinct CDR3 sequences, roughly three fifths being singletons. The chain links TRBV6-2 or TRBV6-3 to TRBJ2-7; TRBD2 matches 12 bases. This receptor was taken from a human donor with aplastic anemia. What was sequenced was sorted CD4+, CD8+, or CD8+CD57+ T cells (not recorded which) from PBMCs. The CDR3 coding sequence is TGTGCCAGCAGTTACTCGGGACTAGCGGGCTACGAGCAGTACTTC. Its protein is CASSYSGLAGYEQYF.